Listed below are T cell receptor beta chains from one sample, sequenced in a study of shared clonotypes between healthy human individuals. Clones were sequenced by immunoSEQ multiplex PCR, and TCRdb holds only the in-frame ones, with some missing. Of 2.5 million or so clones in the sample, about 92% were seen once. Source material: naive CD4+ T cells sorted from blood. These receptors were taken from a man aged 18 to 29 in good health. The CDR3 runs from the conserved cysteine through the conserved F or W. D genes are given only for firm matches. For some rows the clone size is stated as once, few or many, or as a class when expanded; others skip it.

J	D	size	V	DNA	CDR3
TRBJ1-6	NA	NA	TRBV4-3	TGCGCCAGCAGCCAGGGCCTATCACCCCTCCACTTT	CASSQGLSPLHF
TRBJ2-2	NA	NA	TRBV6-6	TGTGCCAGCACCCAACTCGTGGACAAGTCCGCCGGGGAGCTGTTTTTT	CASTQLVDKSAGELFF
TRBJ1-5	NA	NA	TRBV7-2	TGTGCCAGCAGCGAGTCAGGCGGTACTACTCAGCCCCAGCATTTT	CASSESGGTTQPQHF
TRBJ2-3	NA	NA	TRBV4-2	TGTGCCAGCAGCCAACGACGACTAGGCCCCGGAGGGCGGCTGAGCACAGATACGCAGTATTTT	CASSQRRLGPGGRLSTDTQYF
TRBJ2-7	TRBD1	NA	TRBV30	TGTGCCTGGAGTACGCGGACAGGGGGCGAGCAGTACTTC	CAWSTRTGGEQYF
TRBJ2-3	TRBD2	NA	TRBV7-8	TGTGCCAGCAGCCCGGGGGGGGTTCGCACAGATACGCAGTATTTT	CASSPGGVRTDTQYF
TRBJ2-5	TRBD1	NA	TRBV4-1	TGCGCCAGCAGCCAAGGGCGACAGGGGGAACGGTACCAAGAGACCCAGTACTTC	CASSQGRQGERYQETQYF
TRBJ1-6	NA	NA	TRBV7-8	TGTGCCAGCAGCTTTGCACAGGGCAGACATTCACCCCTCCACTTT	CASSFAQGRHSPLHF
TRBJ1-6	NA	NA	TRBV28	TGTGCCAGCAGTGCCGGGCAGTATAATTCACCCCTCCACTTT	CASSAGQYNSPLHF
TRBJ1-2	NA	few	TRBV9	TGTGCCAGCAGCCCACAACTCTTCGACCCATTGGGTGGCTACACCTTC	CASSPQLFDPLGGYTF
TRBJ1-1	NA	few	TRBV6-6	TGTGCCAGCAGTAAAAACGGGAGGACTTTCTTT	CASSKNGRTFF
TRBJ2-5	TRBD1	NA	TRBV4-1	TGCGCCAGCAGTCGGACAGGGTATTACGAAGAGACCCAGTACTTC	CASSRTGYYEETQYF
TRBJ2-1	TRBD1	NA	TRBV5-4	TGTGCCAGCACTACCGGGACAGGGGTAAATGAGCAGTTCTTC	CASTTGTGVNEQFF
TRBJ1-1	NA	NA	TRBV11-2	TGTGCCAGCAGCTTAGGGGTGGGGAAGGGGAACACTGAAGCTTTCTTT	CASSLGVGKGNTEAFF
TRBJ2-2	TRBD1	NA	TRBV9	TGTGCCAGCAGGGACGGTTCCGGACAGGGTATTACCGGGGAGCTGTTTTTT	CASRDGSGQGITGELFF
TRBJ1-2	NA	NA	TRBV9	TGTGCCAGCAGCGTAGCTACGGGATTCCAAAAGAACTATGGCTACACCTTC	CASSVATGFQKNYGYTF
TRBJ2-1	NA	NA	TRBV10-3	TGTGCCATCAGGAAGGGATCAAATGAGCAGTTCTTC	CAIRKGSNEQFF
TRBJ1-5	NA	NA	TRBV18	TGTGCCAGCTCACCAGGGACCCGACTCTATAGCAATCAGCCCCAGCATTTT	CASSPGTRLYSNQPQHF
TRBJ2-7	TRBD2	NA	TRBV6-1	TGTGCCAGCAGTGAGGGGGGGGACGAGCAGTACTTC	CASSEGGDEQYF
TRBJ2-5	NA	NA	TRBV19	TGTGCCAGTAGTATAAGTACGGAGTGGGGGACCCAGTACTTC	CASSISTEWGTQYF
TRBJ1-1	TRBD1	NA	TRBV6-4	TGTGCCAGCAGATCGACAGGGATTACGGCTGAAGCTTTCTTT	CASRSTGITAEAFF
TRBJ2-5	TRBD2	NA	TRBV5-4	TGTGCCAGCAGCTTGAGTTCGGGGGGGCCAGGAGAGACCCAGTACTTC	CASSLSSGGPGETQYF
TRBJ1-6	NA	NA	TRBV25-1	TGTGCCAGCAGCCCCTCGGGGAATTCACCCCTCCACTTT	CASSPSGNSPLHF
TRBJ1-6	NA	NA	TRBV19	TGTGCCAGTAGTATTATAGGTTTGACGGACTCACCCCTCCACTTT	CASSIIGLTDSPLHF
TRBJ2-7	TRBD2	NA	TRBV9	TGTGCCAGCAGCGCTAGCGGGTTCTACGAGCAGTACTTC	CASSASGFYEQYF
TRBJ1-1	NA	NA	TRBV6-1	TGTGCCAGCAGTGAAAGGCTCAGTACTGCGTTT	CASSERLSTAF
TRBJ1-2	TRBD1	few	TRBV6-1	TGTGCCAGCCGTCCTGTTGCGGGACAGGCCTTTTACACCTTC	CASRPVAGQAFYTF
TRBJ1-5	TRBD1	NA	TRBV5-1	TGCGCCAGCAGCTTGTGGCCTTCCGGGACAGGGAACAATCAGCCCCAGCATTTT	CASSLWPSGTGNNQPQHF
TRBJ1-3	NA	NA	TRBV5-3	TGTGCCAGAAGCGCGGGGACAACTGGAAACACCATATATTTT	CARSAGTTGNTIYF
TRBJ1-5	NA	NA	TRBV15	TGTGCCACCAGCAGAGTCACTTTGACGGGGAATCAGCCCCAGCATTTT	CATSRVTLTGNQPQHF
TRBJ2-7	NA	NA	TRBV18	TGTGCCAGCTCACCACCGGGAGATAACGAGCAGTACTTC	CASSPPGDNEQYF
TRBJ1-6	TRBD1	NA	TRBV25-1	TGTGCCAGCACCCCTAGGGACAGGGATTATTCACCCCTCCACTTT	CASTPRDRDYSPLHF
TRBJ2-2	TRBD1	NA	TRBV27	TGTGCCAGCAGCACTACATTACTCGGACAGGGGATGAACACCGGGGAGCTGTTTTTT	CASSTTLLGQGMNTGELFF
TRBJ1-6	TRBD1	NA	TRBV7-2	TGTGCCAGCAGCCAAAACAGGGGGCCTTCACCCCTCCACTTT	CASSQNRGPSPLHF
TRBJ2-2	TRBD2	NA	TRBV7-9	TGTGCCAGCAGCTTTAGCGGGACCTGGGCCGGGGAGCTGTTTTTT	CASSFSGTWAGELFF
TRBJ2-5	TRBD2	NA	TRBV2	TGTGCCAGCAAATTAGGAGCGGGAGGGATCGGTGAGACCCAGTACTTC	CASKLGAGGIGETQYF
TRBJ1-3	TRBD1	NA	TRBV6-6	TGTGCCAGCAGTTACCCAGGGACAGCGGGCGGAAACACCATATATTTT	CASSYPGTAGGNTIYF
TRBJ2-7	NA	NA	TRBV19	TGTGCCAGTAGTCCGGGGACCCACCGGGGTGAGCAGTACTTC	CASSPGTHRGEQYF
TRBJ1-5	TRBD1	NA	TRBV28	TGTGCCAGCAGCTCGACAGGGGCGGGTAATCAGCCCCAGCATTTT	CASSSTGAGNQPQHF
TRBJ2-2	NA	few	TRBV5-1	TGCGCCAGCAGCTTGGCCCTCAACACCGGGGAGCTGTTTTTT	CASSLALNTGELFF
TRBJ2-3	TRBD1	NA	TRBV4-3	TGCGCCAGCAGCCAAGATGACAGGGGGGCGGGCACGCAGTATTTT	CASSQDDRGAGTQYF
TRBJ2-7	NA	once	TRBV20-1	TGCAGTGCTGGTAGGACTTACGAGCAGTACTTC	CSAGRTYEQYF
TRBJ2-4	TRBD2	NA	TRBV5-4	TGTGCCAGCAGCCCCCGGGGGGATCAAAACATTCAGTACTTC	CASSPRGDQNIQYF
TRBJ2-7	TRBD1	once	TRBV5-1	TGCGCCAGCAGTTCCGGGACAGGGAGGAGGGAGCAGTACTTC	CASSSGTGRREQYF
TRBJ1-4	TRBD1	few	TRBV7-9	TGTGCCAGCAGCGTGGACAGGGGTAATGAAAAACTGTTTTTT	CASSVDRGNEKLFF
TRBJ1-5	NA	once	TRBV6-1	TGTGCCAGTAACCCAGACAGTCTCAATCAGCCCCAGCATTTT	CASNPDSLNQPQHF
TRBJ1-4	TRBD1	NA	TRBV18	TGTGCCAGCTCTCGAGGACAGGCGCCTAATGAAAAACTGTTTTTT	CASSRGQAPNEKLFF
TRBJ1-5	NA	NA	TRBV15	TGTGCCACCAGCAGTCGAGGGAGGGTAGTGGTGGGCAATCAGCCCCAGCATTTT	CATSSRGRVVVGNQPQHF
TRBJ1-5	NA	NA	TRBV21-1	TGTGCCAGCAGCCCCCAGAGGGAGTCGGTCAATCAGCCCCAGCATTTT	CASSPQRESVNQPQHF
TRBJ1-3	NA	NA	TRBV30	TGTGCCTGGAGTCCCTCCCGTATCTCTGGAAACACCATATATTTT	CAWSPSRISGNTIYF
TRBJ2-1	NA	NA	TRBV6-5	TGTGCCAGCAGTTACTCGGGGGTTAGCTCCTACAATGAGCAGTTCTTC	CASSYSGVSSYNEQFF
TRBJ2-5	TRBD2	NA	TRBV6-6	TGTGCCAGCAGTTACTCCCAGCGGGAGGGCGGAGGGTACTTC	CASSYSQREGGGYF
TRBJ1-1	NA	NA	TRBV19	TGTGCCAGTAGTATAGGATATTTGGGAGGGGGAGCTTTCTTT	CASSIGYLGGGAFF
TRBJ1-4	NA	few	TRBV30	TGTGCCTCAACCGCAGGGGCGGCTCGTGAAAAACTGTTTTTT	CASTAGAAREKLFF
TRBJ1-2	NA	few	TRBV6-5	TGTGCCAGCAGTTACACGTCACAGGGCGGGCAAGGCTACACCTTC	CASSYTSQGGQGYTF
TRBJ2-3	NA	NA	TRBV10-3	TGTGCCATCAGTGAGTACAGAGATACGCAGTATTTT	CAISEYRDTQYF
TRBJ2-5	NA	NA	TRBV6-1	TGTGCCAGCACCCTCGAGGTTACGGAAGAGACCCAGTACTTC	CASTLEVTEETQYF